This T cell receptor (beta chain) was sequenced in a study of graft-versus-host responses after intestinal transplantation. Looking at the study overall: Induction with anti-thymocyte globulin, then tacrolimus and steroids for around three years, was given to all recipients.

Note on this clone: Its antigen is undetermined.

V was shortened by 3 bases and J by 1 base, with 11 bases between the two germline ends. The CDR3 contains 15 residues. Germline assignment: CDR1 MNHNS and CDR2 SASEGT. The method was immunoSEQ multiplex PCR; TCRdb's version includes in-frame clones alone and lacks a portion of them. Of more than 95,000 clones in the sample, around nine tenths were seen once. Findings and limits, study-wide: Early post-transplant falls in HvG clones accompanied the peak levels of circulating GvH clones. Marrow from the recipient contained GvH clones, some of which had appeared first in ileum or blood. Allograft clonal ratios (graft-versus-host to host-versus-graft) were high in patients who had graft-donor T cell macrochimerism.

V gene TRBV6-1 combines with J gene TRBJ2-3, with D possibly being TRBD2 (6 bases). This clonotype was obtained from a human donor who received an intestinal transplant. The sequencing used unstimulated CD4+ T cells sorted from spleen or lymph node cells, collected before intestinal transplant. CDR3 in DNA: TGTGCCAGCAGTGACAGCGGGCTCGGCACAGATACGCAGTATTTT. Amino acids: CASSDSGLGTDTQYF.